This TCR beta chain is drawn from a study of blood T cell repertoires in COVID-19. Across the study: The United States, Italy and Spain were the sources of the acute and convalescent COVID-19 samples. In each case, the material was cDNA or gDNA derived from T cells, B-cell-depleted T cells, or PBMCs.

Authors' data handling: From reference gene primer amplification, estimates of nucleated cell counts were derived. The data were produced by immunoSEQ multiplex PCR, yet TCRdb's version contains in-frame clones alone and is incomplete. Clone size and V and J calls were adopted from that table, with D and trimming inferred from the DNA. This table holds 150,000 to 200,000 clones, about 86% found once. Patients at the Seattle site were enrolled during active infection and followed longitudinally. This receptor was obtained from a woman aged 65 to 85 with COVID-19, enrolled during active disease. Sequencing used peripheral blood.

Here the CDR3 reads CASSPPGQGARPLHF. Written as DNA, the CDR3 is TGTGCCAGCAGTCCACCGGGACAGGGGGCGCGGCCCCTCCACTTT. The rearrangement joins TRBV6-5 to TRBJ1-6; 12 bases map to TRBD1. The CDR3 length is 15 residues. V was clipped by 5 bases and J by 13 bases; unmatched bases: 9. The V gene's germline CDR1 is MNHEY and CDR2 SVGAGI.